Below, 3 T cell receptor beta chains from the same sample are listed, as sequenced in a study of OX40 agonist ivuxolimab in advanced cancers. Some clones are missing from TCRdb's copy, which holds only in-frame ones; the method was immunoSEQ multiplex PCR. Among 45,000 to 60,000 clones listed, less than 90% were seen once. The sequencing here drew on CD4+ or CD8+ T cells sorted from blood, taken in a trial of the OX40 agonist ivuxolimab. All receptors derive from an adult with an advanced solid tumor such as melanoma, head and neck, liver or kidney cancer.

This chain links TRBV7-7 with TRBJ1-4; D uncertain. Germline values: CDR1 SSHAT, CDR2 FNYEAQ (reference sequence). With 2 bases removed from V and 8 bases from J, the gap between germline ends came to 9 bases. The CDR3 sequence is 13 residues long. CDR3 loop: CASSLSGGEKLFF. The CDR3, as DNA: TGTGCCAGCAGCTTATCAGGAGGGGAAAAACTGTTTTTT.

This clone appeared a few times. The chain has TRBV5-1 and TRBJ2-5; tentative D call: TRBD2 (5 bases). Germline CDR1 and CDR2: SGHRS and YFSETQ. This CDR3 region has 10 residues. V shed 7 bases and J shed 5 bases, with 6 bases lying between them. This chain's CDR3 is CASGGETQYF. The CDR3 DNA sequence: TGCGCCAGCGGCGGGGAGACCCAGTACTTC.

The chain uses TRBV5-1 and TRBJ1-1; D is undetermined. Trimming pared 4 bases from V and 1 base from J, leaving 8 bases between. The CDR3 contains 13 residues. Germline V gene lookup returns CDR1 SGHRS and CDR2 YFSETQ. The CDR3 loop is CASSKQENTEAFF. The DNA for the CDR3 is TGCGCCAGCAGCAAACAAGAGAACACTGAAGCTTTCTTT.